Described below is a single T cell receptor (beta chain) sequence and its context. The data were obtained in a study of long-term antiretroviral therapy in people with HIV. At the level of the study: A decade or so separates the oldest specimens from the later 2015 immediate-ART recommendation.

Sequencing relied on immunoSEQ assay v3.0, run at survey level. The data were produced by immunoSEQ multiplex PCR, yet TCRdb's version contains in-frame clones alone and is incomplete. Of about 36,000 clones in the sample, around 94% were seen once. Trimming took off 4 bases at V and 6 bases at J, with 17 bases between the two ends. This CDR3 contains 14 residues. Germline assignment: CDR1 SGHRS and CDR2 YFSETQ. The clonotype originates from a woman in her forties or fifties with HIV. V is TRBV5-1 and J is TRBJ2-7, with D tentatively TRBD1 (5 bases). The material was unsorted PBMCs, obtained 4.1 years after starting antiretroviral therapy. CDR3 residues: CASSPGARTSEQYF. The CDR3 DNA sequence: TGCGCCAGCAGCCCTGGGGCTAGGACAAGCGAGCAGTACTTC.